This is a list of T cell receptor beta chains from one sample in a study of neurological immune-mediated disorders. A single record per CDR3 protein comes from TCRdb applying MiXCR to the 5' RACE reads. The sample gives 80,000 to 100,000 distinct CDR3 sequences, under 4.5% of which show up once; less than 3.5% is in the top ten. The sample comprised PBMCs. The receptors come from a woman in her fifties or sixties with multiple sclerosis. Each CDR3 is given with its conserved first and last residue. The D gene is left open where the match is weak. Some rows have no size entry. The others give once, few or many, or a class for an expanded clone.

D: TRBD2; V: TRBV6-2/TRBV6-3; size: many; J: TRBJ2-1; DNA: TGTGCCAGCAGGGCGACTAGCGGGGGGTACAATGAGCAGTTCTTC; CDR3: CASRATSGGYNEQFF
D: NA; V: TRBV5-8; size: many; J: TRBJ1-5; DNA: TGTGCCAGCAGCTTGGGGGACGTTAGCAATCAGCCCCAGCATTTT; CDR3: CASSLGDVSNQPQHF
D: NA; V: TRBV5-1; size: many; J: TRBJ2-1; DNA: TGCGCCAGCAGCTTGTCGGGGTATGAGCAGTTCTTC; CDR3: CASSLSGYEQFF
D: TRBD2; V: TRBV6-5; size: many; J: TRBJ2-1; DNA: TGTGCCAGCAGCGTCGGGACTAGCGGATCCAATGAGCAGTTCTTC; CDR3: CASSVGTSGSNEQFF
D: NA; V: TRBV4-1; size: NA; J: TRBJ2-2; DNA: TGCGCCAGTAGCCGACCTACTCTAAACACCGGGGAGCTGTTTTTT; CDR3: CASSRPTLNTGELFF
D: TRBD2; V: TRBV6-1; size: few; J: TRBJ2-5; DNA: TGTGCCAGCAGTGACCTAGCGGGGGACCAAGAGACCCAGTACTTC; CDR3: CASSDLAGDQETQYF
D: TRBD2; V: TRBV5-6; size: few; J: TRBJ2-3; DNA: TGTGCCAGCAGCAGCACCTTGGCGGGGGGCGGCACAGATACGCAGTATTTT; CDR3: CASSSTLAGGGTDTQYF
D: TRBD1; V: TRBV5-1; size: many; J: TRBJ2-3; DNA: TGCGCCAGCAGCTGGAGGACAGGGAAAGCAGATACGCAGTATTTT; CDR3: CASSWRTGKADTQYF
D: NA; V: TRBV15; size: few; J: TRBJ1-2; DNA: TGTGCCACCAGCTACCTCCTCGGTGCGGGCTACACCTTC; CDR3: CATSYLLGAGYTF
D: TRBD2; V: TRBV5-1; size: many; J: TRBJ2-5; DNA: TGCGCCAGCAGCTTGTCCCCCAGCGGGGGGTCAGAGACCCAGTACTTC; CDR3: CASSLSPSGGSETQYF
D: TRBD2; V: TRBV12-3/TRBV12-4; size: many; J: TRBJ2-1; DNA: TGTGCCAGCAGTCCCAACCAACTTCGGGGGGGCAATGAGCAGTTCTTC; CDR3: CASSPNQLRGGNEQFF
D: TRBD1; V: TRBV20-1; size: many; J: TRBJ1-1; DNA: TGCAGTGCTAGTGACAGGGGGCTCACTGAAGCTTTCTTT; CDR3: CSASDRGLTEAFF
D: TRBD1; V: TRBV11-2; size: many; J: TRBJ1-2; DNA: TGTGCCAGCAGCTTAGACCTCGGACAGGGCAGTGGCTACACCTTC; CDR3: CASSLDLGQGSGYTF
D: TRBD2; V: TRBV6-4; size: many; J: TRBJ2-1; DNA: TGTGCCAGCAGTGACGCCAGCGGGGATAGCGGTGAGCAGTTCTTC; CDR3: CASSDASGDSGEQFF
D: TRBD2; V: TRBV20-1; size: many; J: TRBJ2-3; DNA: TGCAGTGCCCCTCGGGGGGTCTACAGCACAGATACGCAGTATTTT; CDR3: CSAPRGVYSTDTQYF
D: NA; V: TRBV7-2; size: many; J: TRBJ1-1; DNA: TGTGCCAGCAGCCTGTACACTGAAGCTTTCTTT; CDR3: CASSLYTEAFF
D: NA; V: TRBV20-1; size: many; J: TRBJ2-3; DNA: TGCAGTACCCTCTCTCAGGCAGATACGCAGTATTTT; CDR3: CSTLSQADTQYF
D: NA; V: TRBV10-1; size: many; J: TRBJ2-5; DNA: TGCGCCAGCAGCTCCTACGTCTTGGAGACCCAGTACTTC; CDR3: CASSSYVLETQYF
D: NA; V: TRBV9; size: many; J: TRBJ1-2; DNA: TGTGCCAGCAGCGTAAAGGGCTTCGAGGGCTACACCTTC; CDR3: CASSVKGFEGYTF
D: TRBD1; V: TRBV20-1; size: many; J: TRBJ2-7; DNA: TGCAGTGCAAAGGGGACAGTGGAGCAGTACTTC; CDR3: CSAKGTVEQYF
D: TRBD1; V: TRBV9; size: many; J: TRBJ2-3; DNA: TGTGCCAGCAGCGACCTTAGACAGGGGACCGGGACAGATACGCAGTATTTT; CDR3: CASSDLRQGTGTDTQYF
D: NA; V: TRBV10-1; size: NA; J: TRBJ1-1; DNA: TGCGCCAGCACTTTATTTGGGGGAACCCTACCCATGAACACTGAAGCTTTCTTT; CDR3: CASTLFGGTLPMNTEAFF
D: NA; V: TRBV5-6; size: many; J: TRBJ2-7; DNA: TGTGCCAGCAGCCACGGGGCAGGGGACGAGCAGTACTTC; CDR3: CASSHGAGDEQYF
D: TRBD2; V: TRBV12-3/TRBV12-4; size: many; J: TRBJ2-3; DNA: TGTGCCAGCAGCCCGGGGGGTGCAGATACGCAGTATTTT; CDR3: CASSPGGADTQYF
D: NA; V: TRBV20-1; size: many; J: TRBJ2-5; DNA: TGCAGTGCTAGTTTGGAGTACCAAGAGACCCAGTACTTC; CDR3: CSASLEYQETQYF
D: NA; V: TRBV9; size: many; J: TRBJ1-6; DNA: TGTGCCAGCACCCAGGGACCAGGGAATTCACCCCTCCACTTT; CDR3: CASTQGPGNSPLHF
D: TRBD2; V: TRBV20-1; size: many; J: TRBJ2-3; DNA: TGCAGTGCTAGGGACATAGCGGGGGGGCCTGCAGATACGCAGTATTTT; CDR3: CSARDIAGGPADTQYF
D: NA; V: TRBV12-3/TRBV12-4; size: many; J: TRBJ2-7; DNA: TGTGCCAGCAGTAAGACCGGGACCCTCGGCTCCTACGAGCAGTACTTC; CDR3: CASSKTGTLGSYEQYF
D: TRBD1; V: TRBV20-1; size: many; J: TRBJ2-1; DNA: TGCAGTGCCACGGGACAGGAGGACGAGCAGTTCTTC; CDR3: CSATGQEDEQFF
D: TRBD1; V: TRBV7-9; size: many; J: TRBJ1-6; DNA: TGTGCCAGCAGCCACGGACAGGGGGGTTCACCCCTCCACTTT; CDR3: CASSHGQGGSPLHF
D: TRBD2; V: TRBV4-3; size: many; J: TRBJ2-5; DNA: TGCGCCAGCAGCCAAGCGGGACCGGGGGGGCAAGAGACCCAGTACTTC; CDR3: CASSQAGPGGQETQYF
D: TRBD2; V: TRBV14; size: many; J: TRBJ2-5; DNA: TGTGCCAGCAGCCCCCAATGGCGGGGGGCAGCAGAGACCCAGTACTTC; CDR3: CASSPQWRGAAETQYF
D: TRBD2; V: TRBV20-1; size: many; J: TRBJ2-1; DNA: TGCAGTGCTGGGACTAGCACCCGGGTCTTCGAGCAGTTCTTC; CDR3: CSAGTSTRVFEQFF
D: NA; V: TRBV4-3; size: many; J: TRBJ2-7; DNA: TGCGCCAGCAGCCAAGATTGGAGGGGGCACGAGCAGTACTTC; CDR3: CASSQDWRGHEQYF
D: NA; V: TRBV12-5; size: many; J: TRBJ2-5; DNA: TGTGCTAGTGGTTTGGGGGGGCGAGGAGAGACCCAGTACTTC; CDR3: CASGLGGRGETQYF
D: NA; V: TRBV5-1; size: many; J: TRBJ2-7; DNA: TGCGCCAGCAGCACTTTAACACCGCCCCGGGAGCAGTACTTC; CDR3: CASSTLTPPREQYF
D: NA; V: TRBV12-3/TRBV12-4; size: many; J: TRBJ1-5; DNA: TGTGCCAGCAGTTTAAGTCTTAAAAATCAGCCCCAGCATTTT; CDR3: CASSLSLKNQPQHF
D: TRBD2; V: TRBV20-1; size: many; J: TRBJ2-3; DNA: TGCAGTGCTAACGAAGCGGGAGGCACAGATACGCAGTATTTT; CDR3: CSANEAGGTDTQYF
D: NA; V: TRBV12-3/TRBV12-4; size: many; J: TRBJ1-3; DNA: TGTGCCAGCAGACCATTTGGGACTAACTCTGGAAACACCATATATTTT; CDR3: CASRPFGTNSGNTIYF
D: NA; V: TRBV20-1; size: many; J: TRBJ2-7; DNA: TGCAGTGCTAGTCTTACCATGAACTCCTACGAGCAGTACTTC; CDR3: CSASLTMNSYEQYF
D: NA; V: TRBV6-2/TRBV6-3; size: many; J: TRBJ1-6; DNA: TGTGCCAGCAGTTACGGCTCCTATAATTCACCCCTCCACTTT; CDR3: CASSYGSYNSPLHF
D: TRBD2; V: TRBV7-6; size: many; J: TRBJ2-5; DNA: TGTGCCAGCAGCTTAGAGTGGTCGTGGACTAGCGGGGCAAAAGAGACCCAGTACTTC; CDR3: CASSLEWSWTSGAKETQYF